This T cell receptor beta chain emerged from a study of blood T cell repertoires in COVID-19. Study-wide background: The origin of the acute and convalescent COVID-19 samples was the United States, Italy and Spain.

CDR1 and CDR2 from the germline V gene are LGHNT and FRNRAP. The CDR3 extends over 14 amino acids. Trimming left V 7 bases short and J 3 bases short, with 13 bases between. Produced via immunoSEQ multiplex PCR; TCRdb's table is partial and in-frame only. The repertoire has hundreds of thousands of clones, roughly nine tenths of them found once; the top ten carry around 1%. The recovered donors of Cohort 3 showed two negative PCRs, clearance, or symptom resolution. Material: PBMCs or T cells enriched from blood (not recorded which). The gene calls are TRBV12-5 and TRBJ1-5; the D is unclear. This clonotype was sampled from a young man who had recovered from COVID-19. CDR3 sequence: CASVLGKANQPQHF. Written as DNA, the CDR3 is TGTGCTAGTGTCCTCGGGAAGGCCAATCAGCCCCAGCATTTT. Full variable domain (outside the CDR3, taken from reference TRBV12-5 and TRBJ1-5): DARVTQTPRHKVTEMGQEVTMRCQPILGHNTVFWYRQTMMQGLELLAYFRNRAPLDDSGMPKDRFSAEMPDATLATLKIQPSEPRDSAVYFCASVLGKANQPQHFGDGTRLSIL.